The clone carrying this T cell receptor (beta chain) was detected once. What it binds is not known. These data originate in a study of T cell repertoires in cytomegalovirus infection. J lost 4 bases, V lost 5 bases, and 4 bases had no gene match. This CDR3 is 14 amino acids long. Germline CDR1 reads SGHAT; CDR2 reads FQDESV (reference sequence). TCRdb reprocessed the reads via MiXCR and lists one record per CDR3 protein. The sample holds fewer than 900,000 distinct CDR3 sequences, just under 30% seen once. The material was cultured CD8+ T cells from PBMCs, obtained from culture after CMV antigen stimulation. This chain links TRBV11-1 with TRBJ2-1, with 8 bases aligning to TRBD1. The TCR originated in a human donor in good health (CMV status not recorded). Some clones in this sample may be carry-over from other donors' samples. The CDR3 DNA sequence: TGTGCCAGCAGCAGGACAGGGTATTACAATGAGCAGTTCTTC. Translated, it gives CASSRTGYYNEQFF. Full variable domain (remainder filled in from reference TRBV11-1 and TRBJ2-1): EAEVAQSPRYKITEKSQAVAFWCDPISGHATLYWYRQILGQGPELLVQFQDESVVDDSQLPKDRFSAERLKGVDSTLKIQPAELGDSAMYLCASSRTGYYNEQFFGPGTRLTVL.